This T cell receptor beta chain was profiled in a study of blood T cells in healthy people across ages. Across the study: In model experiments, template switching was able to capture about one barcoded beta molecule for every two T cells that were present.

This CDR3 region has 15 residues. The germline V gene has CDR1 SEHNR and CDR2 FQNEAQ (reference sequence). For this clonotype: The junction does not match germline at one end; this may be a read error.

It was with a sample-barcoded 5' primer and a J-beta primer mix that a second PCR of roughly 6 to 12 cycles was run. Using its own MiXCR run on the 5' RACE reads, TCRdb lists one record per CDR3 protein. The sample yields more than 650,000 distinct CDR3 sequences, approximately 24% seen once. The same data also contributed to another study, on T cells of mothers and their children. From that paper: Healthy Caucasian mothers, a few in number, and their six children were the donors.

The sample taken for sequencing was blood. This chain connects TRBV7-9 to TRBJ2-2, with D possibly called TRBD1 or TRBD2 (5 bases each). The receptor comes from a boy aged 5-17 years in good health. The CDR3, as DNA: TGTGCCGGCAGCTGGGGGACGGTGAACACCGGGGAGCTGTTTTTT. It yields the protein CAGSWGTVNTGELFF.